Each of the 3 T cell receptor beta chains below was sequenced from the same sample in a study of regulatory T cells in long-lasting Graves disease. Both iRepertoire HTBI primers and Arm-PCR of CDR3 regions were used to build the TCR beta libraries. MiXCR, run by TCRdb on the multiplex PCR reads, gives a single entry per CDR3 protein. The table has hundreds of thousands of distinct CDR3 sequences, about 15% seen once; the top ten hold 15% to 20%. Time point of the sample: newly diagnosed GD, antithyroid drugs for less than 3 months. Extracted PBMC RNA gave rise to the TCR library. The same data also contributed to another study, on T cells in Graves' hyperthyroidism and ophthalmopathy.

Sequences were derived from peripheral blood mononuclear cells (PBMCs), sampled at new diagnosis, from a patient treated with antithyroid drugs. Source of these receptors: a woman aged 30 to 39 with Graves disease.

This clonotype was counted ten times or more. The chain recombines TRBV7-9 with TRBJ2-7; 9 nucleotides agree with TRBD2. Germline trimming cut 7 bases from V and 5 bases from J; bases unmatched to any gene: 9. CDR3 length: 14 amino acids. Germline V gives CDR1 SEHNR, CDR2 FQNEAQ (reference sequence). Written as DNA, the CDR3 is TGTGCCAGCACCGCGAGCGGGAGGAGCGACGAGCAGTACTTC. It codes for CASTASGRSDEQYF.

The chain has TRBV11-3 and TRBJ2-1; a possible D gene is TRBD2 (6 bases). Germline CDR1 reads SGHNT; CDR2 reads YENEEA. This CDR3 has 15 amino acids. Trimming took 5 bases from V and 0 from J, leaving 11 bases between them. The CDR3 region is CASSRAGGSYNEQFF. The CDR3 DNA follows: TGTGCCAGCAGCCGAGCGGGCGGCTCCTACAATGAGCAGTTCTTC.

This clonotype was recorded at least ten times. This rearrangement joins TRBV6-2 or TRBV6-3 to TRBJ2-7; perhaps TRBD1 as D (6 bases). This CDR3 has 14 amino acids. CDR1 is MNHEY, CDR2 SVGEGT, per germline. Deletions cut 7 bases from V and 5 bases from J, with 18 bases between. CDR3 protein: CASTRTSGDNEQYF. The CDR3 coding sequence is TGTGCCAGCACCAGAACCTCAGGGGACAACGAGCAGTACTTC.